Listed below are T cell receptor beta chains from one sample, sequenced in a study of OX40 agonist ivuxolimab in advanced cancers. The repertoire was sequenced with immunoSEQ multiplex PCR; TCRdb's copy has only in-frame clones and lacks some. Of 40,000 to 60,000 clones in the sample, approximately 79% were seen once. This material consisted of CD4+ or CD8+ T cells sorted from blood, taken in a trial of the OX40 agonist ivuxolimab. Every receptor here comes from an adult with an advanced solid tumor such as melanoma, head and neck, liver or kidney cancer. Each CDR3 is given with its conserved first and last residue. Fields, in order: clone size, CDR3 length, V gene, D gene, J gene, CDR3 DNA, CDR3 protein. A D gene is named only where the DNA matches it firmly. Part of the rows lack a size; the others show once, few, many or a class for expanded clones.

NA	15	TRBV19	NA	TRBJ1-3	TGTGCCAGTATCCTAGGCGGGTACTCTGGAAACACCATATATTTT	CASILGGYSGNTIYF
NA	13	TRBV18	NA	TRBJ1-2	TGTGCCAGCTCACCCCCGGAAAACTATGGCTACACCTTC	CASSPPENYGYTF
NA	16	TRBV5-8	NA	TRBJ2-5	TGTGCCAGCAGCCTGTTACGGGGGTTAGTAAAAGAGACCCAGTACTTC	CASSLLRGLVKETQYF
NA	13	TRBV6-1	NA	TRBJ2-7	TGTGCCAGCAGTGTGCTGGCCTCCTACGAGCAGTACTTC	CASSVLASYEQYF
NA	14	TRBV13	TRBD1	TRBJ1-2	TGTGCCAGCAGCTTAACAGGGACAGGGAGCGGCTACACCTTC	CASSLTGTGSGYTF
NA	17	TRBV15	TRBD2	TRBJ2-7	TGTGCCACCAGCAGAGGGGCAGGTGCTAGCGGACCCTACGAGCAGTACTTC	CATSRGAGASGPYEQYF
NA	15	TRBV9	NA	TRBJ2-7	TGTGCCAGCAGCGTACGGTCTGGGAATTTCTACGAGCAGTACTTC	CASSVRSGNFYEQYF
NA	13	TRBV6-4	TRBD1	TRBJ2-7	TGTGCCAGCAGTGACGGACAGGGGGGGGAGCAGTACTTC	CASSDGQGGEQYF
NA	14	TRBV7-9	NA	TRBJ2-1	TGTGCCAGCAGCTTAGCAAGCTCCTACAATGAGCAGTTCTTC	CASSLASSYNEQFF
NA	20	TRBV6-1	TRBD2	TRBJ2-7	TGTGCCAGCAGTGAATTTCCCCCTTCTGGGTTATCCGGGAGGGCCTACGAGCAGTACTTC	CASSEFPPSGLSGRAYEQYF
NA	13	TRBV18	NA	TRBJ1-1	TGTGCCAGCGGAAAACAGGGGAACACTGAAGCTTTCTTT	CASGKQGNTEAFF
NA	16	TRBV10-3	TRBD2	TRBJ2-7	TGTGCCATCAGTGAGCCTAAGACTAGCGTGGCCTACGAGCAGTACTTC	CAISEPKTSVAYEQYF
few	16	TRBV7-7	NA	TRBJ1-4	TGTGCCAGCAGCTTAGGTTGGACAATGAACCTCGAAATACTGTTTTTT	CASSLGWTMNLEILFF
NA	16	TRBV10-2	TRBD1	TRBJ1-2	TGCGCCAGCAGTGAGGCAGGGGGCGCCGGAGCAGGCGGCTACACCTTC	CASSEAGGAGAGGYTF
NA	16	TRBV5-8	TRBD1	TRBJ2-1	TGTGCCAGCAGCCCAGGCTACAGGGGGCTTATGAATGAGCAGTTCTTC	CASSPGYRGLMNEQFF
NA	13	TRBV6-5	NA	TRBJ1-1	TGTGCCAGCACCAGAAATAAAAACACTGAAGCTTTCTTT	CASTRNKNTEAFF
NA	14	TRBV29-1	TRBD1	TRBJ1-1	TGCAGCGTTGAGGACGGACAGGGAGATACTGAAGCTTTCTTT	CSVEDGQGDTEAFF
NA	11	TRBV6-1	NA	TRBJ1-4	TGTGCCAGCAGTGAAGCTCCGACACTGTTTTTT	CASSEAPTLFF